These 21 T cell receptor beta chains originate from one sample sequenced in a study of T cells in Graves' hyperthyroidism and ophthalmopathy. Amplification of TCR beta CDR3 regions was performed using RNA transcripts as template. Primed by the HTBI set, a first-round RT-PCR was run on the TCR CDR3. A single record per CDR3 protein comes from TCRdb applying MiXCR to the multiplex PCR reads. The sample has about 640,000 distinct CDR3 sequences; about 14% are singletons. Sequencing used blood. The origin of the receptors is a woman aged 50 to 60 with Graves' ophthalmopathy.

This clonotype was seen a handful of times. The CDR3 protein is CASSTRHRDRVITDTQYF. CDR3 DNA sequence: TGTGCCAGCAGCACGCGACACCGGGACAGGGTCATCACAGATACGCAGTATTTT. The gene calls are TRBV5-5 and TRBJ2-3; 9 nucleotides line up with TRBD1. The CDR3 loop spans 18 amino acids. Trimming at V came to 4 bases and at J to 2 bases, leaving 14 bases not matched to a gene. Germline V lookup: CDR1 SGHKS, CDR2 YYEKEE (reference sequence). The whole variable domain, filled in from reference TRBV5-5 and TRBJ2-3, reads DAGVTQSPTHLIKTRGQQVTLRCSPISGHKSVSWYQQVLGQGPQFIFQYYEKEERGRGNFPDRFSARQFPNYSSELNVNALLLGDSALYLCASSTRHRDRVITDTQYFGPGTRLTVL.

The chain combines TRBV4-1 with TRBJ2-2; the match to TRBD2 covers 9 bases. The CDR3 loop spans 16 amino acids. Germline CDR1 is MGHRA and CDR2 is YSYEKL. V shed 0 bases, J shed 4 bases, and the junction held 3 bases outside the gene matches. The CDR3 loop is CASSQDSGSSTGELFF. CDR3 coding DNA: TGCGCCAGCAGCCAAGATAGCGGGAGCAGCACCGGGGAGCTGTTTTTT.

This clonotype was detected many times. V gene TRBV3-1 combines with J gene TRBJ1-1; TRBD1 might be the D (5 bases). The V end lost 0 bases, the J end lost 2 bases, and 7 bases lay between the germline ends. Germline V gene data show CDR1 as LGHDT and CDR2 as YNNKEL (reference sequence). The CDR3 is made up of 14 amino acids. The CDR3 protein is CASSQDQGNTEAFF. CDR3 in DNA: TGTGCCAGCAGCCAAGACCAGGGAAACACTGAAGCTTTCTTT.

This clonotype was seen only a few times. This chain links TRBV9 with TRBJ2-1, with 12 bases fitting TRBD2. The CDR3 consists of 20 residues. V lost 0 bases and J lost 8; bases outside the gene matches: 18. The V gene's germline CDR1 is SGDLS and CDR2 YYNGEE. The CDR3, as DNA: TGTGCCAGCAGCGTAGGTGTGACTAGCGGGAGTAGTTATCGGTCTGATGAGCAGTTCTTC. This gives the protein CASSVGVTSGSSYRSDEQFF.

This clonotype was recorded at least ten times. The J gene is TRBJ2-5, the V gene TRBV2, with 9 bases that match TRBD1. Germline assignment: CDR1 SNHLY and CDR2 FYNNEI. The CDR3 loop spans 12 amino acids. V trimming: 7 bases; J trimming: 13 bases; junction bases outside the gene matches: 10. The CDR3 bases are TGTGCCAGCACCCTGGACAGGGGAGATTCGTACTTC. Protein sequence: CASTLDRGDSYF.

This clonotype was found a few times. The chain recombines TRBV6-4 with TRBJ2-7; 10 nucleotides line up with TRBD1. Germline V gene data show CDR1 as MRHNA and CDR2 as SNTAGT. With 5 bases clipped from V and 0 bases from J, the junction kept 7 bases outside the gene matches. The CDR3 is 16 amino acids. CDR3 amino acids: CASSHGGQGFSYEQYF. The CDR3 DNA reads TGTGCCAGCAGTCATGGGGGACAGGGGTTCTCCTACGAGCAGTACTTC.

This clonotype was detected many times. The V gene is TRBV27, the J gene TRBJ1-5, with TRBD1 matching 7 bases. The V gene end was trimmed by 5 bases and the J gene end by 3 bases; junction bases not matched to a gene: 7. Germline CDR1 MNHEY, CDR2 SMNVEV (reference sequence). The CDR3 covers 15 residues. CDR3 protein: CASSIQGTDNQPQHF. DNA of the CDR3: TGTGCCAGCAGTATACAGGGGACGGACAATCAGCCCCAGCATTTT.

In the case of this clonotype: Just one base apart from a much larger clone, this may be a read error. This chain uses TRBV6-2 or TRBV6-3 with TRBJ2-5; D uncertain. With 2 bases removed from V and 4 bases from J, the gap between germline ends came to 11 bases. This CDR3 is built from 14 residues. Germline V lookup: CDR1 MNHEY, CDR2 SVGEGT. CDR3 protein: CASSYVGRRETQYF. CDR3 coding DNA: TGTGCCAGCAGTTACGTCGGCCGTCGAGAGACCCAGTACTTC.

The rearrangement joins TRBV28 to TRBJ2-1; 15 positions match TRBD2. The J segment lost 0 bases and the V segment lost 6 bases, leaving 12 bases of the junction unmatched. Germline V gene sequence: CDR1 MDHEN, CDR2 SYDVKM. The CDR3 contains 20 residues. Written as DNA, the CDR3 is TGTGCCAGCAGCCACTCGGGACTAGCGGGAGGAGGAAGCTCCTACAATGAGCAGTTCTTC. Protein: CASSHSGLAGGGSSYNEQFF.

This clonotype was observed many times. The genes are TRBV12-3 or TRBV12-4 and TRBJ1-5; 7 nucleotides align to TRBD1. J was trimmed by 4 bases and V by 5 bases; bases with no gene match: 5. The CDR3 covers 14 residues. This CDR3 is CASSNTGVNQPQHF. Here the CDR3 DNA reads TGTGCCAGCAGTAATACAGGGGTTAATCAGCCCCAGCATTTT.

This clonotype was picked up many times. This sequence joins TRBV25-1 and TRBJ2-7; D is possibly TRBD2 (6 bases). CDR1 and CDR2 from the germline V gene are MGHDK and SYGVNS. V lost 10 bases to trimming and J lost 1 base, with 32 bases between them. The CDR3 length is 19 residues. CDR3 sequence: CANKARSQPRGYHSYEQYF. In DNA, the CDR3 is TGTGCCAACAAAGCCCGAAGTCAACCGCGGGGATATCATTCCTACGAGCAGTACTTC.

This clonotype was recorded at least ten times. This rearrangement joins TRBV12-3 or TRBV12-4 to TRBJ2-5; D is tentatively TRBD1 or TRBD2 (5 bases each). CDR3 length: 15 residues. V gave up 6 bases and J gave up 2 bases, with 16 bases separating them. The CDR3 DNA sequence: TGTGCCAGCAGCCGGGACCGCCCTGGACAAGAGACCCAGTACTTC. As protein: CASSRDRPGQETQYF.

This clonotype was seen ten or more times. The chain has TRBV6-1 and TRBJ2-7, with TRBD1 identical over 9 bases. This CDR3 has 15 residues. The V gene's germline CDR1 is MNHNS and CDR2 SASEGT. Losses at the gene ends were 7 bases for V and 0 bases for J; bases not matched to a gene: 7. The CDR3 coding sequence is TGTGCCAGCATGTTCAGGGACAGGGACTCCTACGAGCAGTACTTC. It specifies CASMFRDRDSYEQYF.

The chain has TRBV20-1 and TRBJ2-2; 15 bases fit TRBD2. J was trimmed by 3 bases and V by 5 bases; bases with no gene match: 7. The CDR3 runs 17 residues. The germline CDR1 and CDR2 sequences are DFQATT and SNEGSKA (reference sequence). This CDR3 is CSAPGTSGRLYTGELFF. In nucleotides, the CDR3 is TGCAGTGCTCCCGGGACTAGCGGGAGGTTGTACACCGGGGAGCTGTTTTTT.

The table lists this clonotype with many counts. CDR3 sequence (DNA): TGTGCCAGCAGTGTTTGGGGGAGTAAGACCCAGTACTTC. Protein product: CASSVWGSKTQYF. V gene TRBV27 combines with J gene TRBJ2-5, with D perhaps assigned TRBD1 or TRBD2 (5 bases each). Germline-derived CDR1 and CDR2 are MNHEY and SMNVEV (reference sequence). CDR3 length: 13 residues. The V and J ends lost 5 bases and 6 bases respectively, with 13 bases between them.

This clonotype was counted many times. The rearrangement links TRBV20-1 to TRBJ1-5; the D gene is possibly TRBD1 (5 bases). This CDR3 comprises 13 residues. Germline loops: CDR1 DFQATT, CDR2 SNEGSKA (reference sequence). With 8 bases removed from V and 4 bases from J, the gap between germline ends came to 15 bases. The CDR3 is CSTRQKTNQPQHF. CDR3 DNA sequence: TGCAGTACGCGACAGAAAACGAATCAGCCCCAGCATTTT.

This clonotype was detected ten times or more. The V and J genes are TRBV15 and TRBJ2-5; possibly TRBD2 for D (6 bases). Trimming stripped 0 bases from V and 1 base from J, with 9 bases between. The germline CDR1 and CDR2 sequences are LNHNV and YYDKDF (reference sequence). This CDR3 comprises 15 residues. CDR3 DNA sequence: TGTGCCACCAGCAGAGATCGGGACTCCCAAGAGACCCAGTACTTC. This codes for CATSRDRDSQETQYF.

This clonotype showed up many times. The CDR3 DNA is TGTGCCAGCAGCTCACTAGCGGAACGACCGCGGGAGCAGTACTTC. This translates into CASSSLAERPREQYF. The gene calls are TRBV5-5 and TRBJ2-7; 8 nucleotides align to TRBD2. The CDR3 runs 15 residues. CDR1 is SGHKS, CDR2 YYEKEE, per germline (reference sequence). Unmatched junction bases numbered 12, after V lost 3 bases and J lost 7 bases.

This clonotype was counted ten times or more. This chain joins TRBV5-1 and TRBJ1-4, with TRBD1 as a possible D gene (6 bases). V was cut by 2 bases and J by 5 bases, with 13 bases left in between. The germline CDR1 and CDR2 sequences are SGHRS and YFSETQ. The CDR3 totals 15 residues. In nucleotides, the CDR3 is TGCGCCAGCAGCTTTTCCGGGACATTAAATGAAAAACTGTTTTTT. Amino acid sequence: CASSFSGTLNEKLFF. The full variable domain, completed using reference TRBV5-1 and TRBJ1-4, is KAGVTQTPRYLIKTRGQQVTLSCSPISGHRSVSWYQQTPGQGLQFLFEYFSETQRNKGNFPGRFSGRQFSNSRSEMNVSTLELGDSALYLCASSFSGTLNEKLFFGSGTQLSVL.

In this sample, this clonotype turned up once. The chain carries TRBV20-1 and TRBJ2-6; maybe TRBD2 (6 bases). Germline V gives CDR1 DFQATT, CDR2 SNEGSKA (reference sequence). The CDR3 is made up of 16 amino acids. V was trimmed by 5 bases and J by 2 bases, leaving 16 bases between them. CDR3 nucleotides: TGCAGTGCTGTACCGGGACTGGGACCTGGGGCCAACGTCCTGACTTTC. Its protein product is CSAVPGLGPGANVLTF.

This clonotype occurred a few times. The chain links TRBV7-6 to TRBJ2-2, with 7 positions matching TRBD1. This CDR3 has 13 amino acids. J gave up 7 bases and V 5 bases, and 4 bases lay outside the gene matches. Germline loops: CDR1 SGHVS, CDR2 FNYEAQ. As DNA, the CDR3 is TGTGCCAGCAGCCTAGGACAGGTCGGGGAGCTGTTTTTT. Translating it yields CASSLGQVGELFF.